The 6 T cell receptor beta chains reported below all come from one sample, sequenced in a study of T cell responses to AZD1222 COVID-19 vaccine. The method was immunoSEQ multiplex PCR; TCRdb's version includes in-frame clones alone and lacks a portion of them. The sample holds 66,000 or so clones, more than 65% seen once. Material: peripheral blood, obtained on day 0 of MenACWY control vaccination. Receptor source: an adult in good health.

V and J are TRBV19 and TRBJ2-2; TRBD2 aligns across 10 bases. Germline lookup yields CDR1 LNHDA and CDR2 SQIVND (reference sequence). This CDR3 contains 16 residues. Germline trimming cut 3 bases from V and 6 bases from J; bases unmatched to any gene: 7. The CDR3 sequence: CASSIGLAGVAGELFF. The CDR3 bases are TGTGCCAGTAGTATTGGCCTAGCGGGGGTGGCCGGGGAGCTGTTTTTT.

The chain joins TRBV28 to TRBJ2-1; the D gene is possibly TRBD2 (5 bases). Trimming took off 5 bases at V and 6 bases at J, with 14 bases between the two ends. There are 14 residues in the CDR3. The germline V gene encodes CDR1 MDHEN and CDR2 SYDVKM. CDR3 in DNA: TGTGCCAGCAGTCCAGCCCTTGGGAGCAATGAGCAGTTCTTC. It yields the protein CASSPALGSNEQFF. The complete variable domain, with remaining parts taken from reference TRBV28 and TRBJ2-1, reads DVKVTQSSRYLVKRTGEKVFLECVQDMDHENMFWYRQDPGLGLRLIYFSYDVKMKEKGDIPEGYSVSREKKERFSLILESASTNQTSMYLCASSPALGSNEQFFGPGTRLTVL.

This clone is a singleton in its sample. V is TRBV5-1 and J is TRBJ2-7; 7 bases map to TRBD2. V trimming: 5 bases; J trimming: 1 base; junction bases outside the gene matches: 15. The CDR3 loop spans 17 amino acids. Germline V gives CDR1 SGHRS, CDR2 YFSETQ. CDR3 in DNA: TGCGCCAGCAGGACGGGGTCTGGGCGGGAGTATTCCTACGAGCAGTACTTC. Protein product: CASRTGSGREYSYEQYF.

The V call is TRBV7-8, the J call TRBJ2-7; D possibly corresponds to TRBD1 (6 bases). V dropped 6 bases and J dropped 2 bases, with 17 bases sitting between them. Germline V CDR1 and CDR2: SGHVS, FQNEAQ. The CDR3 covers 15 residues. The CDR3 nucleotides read TGTGCCAGCAGTTCTGAATACGGACAGACCTACGAGCAGTACTTC. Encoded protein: CASSSEYGQTYEQYF.

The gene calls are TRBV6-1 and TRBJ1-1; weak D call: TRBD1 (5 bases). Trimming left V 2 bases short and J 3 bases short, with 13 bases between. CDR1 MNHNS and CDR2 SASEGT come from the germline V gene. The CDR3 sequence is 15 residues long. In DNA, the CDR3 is TGTGCCAGCAGTGAAAACGGGGGAGGGGACACTGAAGCTTTCTTT. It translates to CASSENGGGDTEAFF.

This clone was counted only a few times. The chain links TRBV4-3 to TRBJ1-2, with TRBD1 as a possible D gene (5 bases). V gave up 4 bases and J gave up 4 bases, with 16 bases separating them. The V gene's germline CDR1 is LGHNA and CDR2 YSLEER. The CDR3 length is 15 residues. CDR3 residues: CASSLNAGSTYGYTF. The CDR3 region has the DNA TGCGCCAGCAGCCTAAACGCAGGGTCGACCTATGGCTACACCTTC.